This T cell receptor beta chain was identified in a study of OX40 agonist ivuxolimab in advanced cancers. The wider study: Ivuxolimab, an agonist antibody against OX40 (CD134), was given to patients. Patients were infused with ivuxolimab every 2 weeks at 0.01 to 10 mg/kg.

Study conclusions and caveats: Among the least clonally expanded were partial responders at 0.1-3.0 mg/kg. Both CD4+ and CD8+ T cell populations in blood had undergone clonal expansion by week 6 at 0.1 to 3.0 mg/kg.

CDR3 length: 15 residues. V lost 3 bases, J lost 3 bases, and 7 bases stayed unmatched. Germline V gene data show CDR1 as SGDLS and CDR2 as YYNGEE. Sequenced by immunoSEQ multiplex PCR; TCRdb stores in-frame clones only, minus some. Among about 50,000 clones listed, around 81% were seen once. Remarks on this clone: Its antigen is not identified.

This specimen consisted of CD4+ or CD8+ T cells sorted from blood, obtained in a trial of the OX40 agonist ivuxolimab. The chain has TRBV9 and TRBJ2-5, with 8 nucleotides matching TRBD2. The sequence came from an adult with an advanced solid tumor such as melanoma, head and neck, liver or kidney cancer. The CDR3 nucleotides read TGTGCCAGCAGCGCCGGGGGGGCCCCCGAAGAGACCCAGTACTTC. Protein sequence: CASSAGGAPEETQYF.